This T cell receptor (beta chain) was recovered during a study of regulatory T cells in long-lasting Graves disease. Findings and limits, study-wide: Patients with persistent disease showed a bias toward TRBV28, TRBJ1-2 and TRBJ2-5.

The time point was: newly diagnosed GD, antithyroid drugs for less than 3 months. The TCR library was prepared using RNA isolated from PBMCs. Patients of an endocrinology department in Xi'an, China, were included. The CDR3 length is 15 residues. Trimming removed 4 bases at V and 9 bases at J, with 20 bases between. From germline, CDR1 is SGHRS and CDR2 YFSETQ. In building TCR beta libraries, iRepertoire HTBI primers were used together with Arm-PCR of CDR3 regions. TCRdb analysed the multiplex PCR reads with MiXCR anew, one entry per CDR3 protein. The data show over 500,000 distinct CDR3 sequences, roughly 15% seen once. As regards this clonotype: Its target is not known.

The sample was also linked to a second study, of T cells in Graves' hyperthyroidism and ophthalmopathy. That study reports: Hyperthyroidism had been newly diagnosed in patients aged 18 to 65, and its duration was under 2 months. Each diagnosis drew on symptoms, thyroxine, TRAb, thyroid ultrasound and orbital computed tomography findings.

The genes are TRBV5-1 and TRBJ1-3; TRBD1 might be the D (5 bases). The source is a woman younger than 45 with Graves disease. The starting material was peripheral blood mononuclear cells (PBMCs), obtained at new diagnosis, from a patient treated with antithyroid drugs. CDR3 DNA sequence: TGCGCCAGCAGCCCGGGTGGCGCCGCTGGGGGCACCATATATTTT. Protein product: CASSPGGAAGGTIYF. Using reference TRBV5-1 and TRBJ1-3 for the parts outside the CDR3, the full variable domain is KAGVTQTPRYLIKTRGQQVTLSCSPISGHRSVSWYQQTPGQGLQFLFEYFSETQRNKGNFPGRFSGRQFSNSRSEMNVSTLELGDSALYLCASSPGGAAGGTIYFGEGSWLTVV.